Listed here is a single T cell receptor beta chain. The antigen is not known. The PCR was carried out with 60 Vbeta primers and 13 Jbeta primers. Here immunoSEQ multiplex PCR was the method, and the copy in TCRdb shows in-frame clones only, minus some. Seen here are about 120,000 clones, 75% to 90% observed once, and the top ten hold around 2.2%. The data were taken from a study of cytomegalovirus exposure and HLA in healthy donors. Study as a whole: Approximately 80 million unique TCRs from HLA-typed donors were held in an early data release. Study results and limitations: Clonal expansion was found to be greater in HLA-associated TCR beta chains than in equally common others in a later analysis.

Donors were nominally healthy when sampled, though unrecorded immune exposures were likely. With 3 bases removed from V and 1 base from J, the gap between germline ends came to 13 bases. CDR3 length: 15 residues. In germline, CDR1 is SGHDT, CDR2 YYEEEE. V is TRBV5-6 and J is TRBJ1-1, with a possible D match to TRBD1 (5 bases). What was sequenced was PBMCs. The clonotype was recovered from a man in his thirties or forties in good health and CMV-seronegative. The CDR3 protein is CASSSPGTGNTEAFF. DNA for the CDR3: TGTGCCAGCAGCTCCCCTGGTACAGGGAACACTGAAGCTTTCTTT.